A selection of T cell receptor beta chains follows, all from one sample in a study of blood T cell repertoires in COVID-19. Clones were read by immunoSEQ multiplex PCR, and TCRdb kept only the in-frame ones, dropping some. Of around 170,000 clones in the sample, about 86% were seen once. The sample taken for sequencing was peripheral blood. These receptors all come from a man aged 25 to 40 with active or convalescent COVID-19. The CDR3 runs from the conserved cysteine through the conserved F or W. A D gene is named only where the DNA matches it firmly. The size of a clone is reported for some rows only, either as once, few or many, or as a class for expanded clones.

TRBJ1-1 | 13 | - | TRBV30 | few | CAWTRGVNTEAFF | TGTGCCTGGACCCGGGGGGTGAACACTGAAGCTTTCTTT
TRBJ1-4 | 15 | TRBD1 | TRBV10-3 | - | CAISESTGGTEKLFF | TGTGCCATCAGTGAGTCAACAGGGGGAACTGAAAAACTGTTTTTT
TRBJ1-2 | 15 | - | TRBV6-5 | - | CASSYAGVPGPGYTF | TGTGCCAGCAGTTACGCCGGGGTCCCAGGCCCCGGCTACACCTTC
TRBJ2-5 | 18 | - | TRBV7-9 | - | CASSLEAGLQMYQETQYF | TGTGCCAGCAGCTTAGAGGCTGGGCTACAAATGTACCAAGAGACCCAGTACTTC
TRBJ2-7 | 12 | - | TRBV11-2 | - | CASSRFSYEQYF | TGTGCCAGCAGCCGTTTCTCCTACGAGCAGTACTTC
TRBJ2-5 | 16 | TRBD1 | TRBV29-1 | - | CSVEDTTGGDYETQYF | TGCAGCGTTGAAGATACGACAGGGGGCGATTACGAGACCCAGTACTTC
TRBJ1-2 | 15 | TRBD1 | TRBV19 | - | CASSPRRQGDYGYTF | TGTGCCAGTAGTCCTCGAAGACAGGGGGACTATGGCTACACCTTC
TRBJ1-6 | 15 | - | TRBV27 | - | CASSSLGADNSPLHF | TGTGCCAGCAGTTCCTTAGGGGCAGATAATTCACCCCTCCACTTT
TRBJ2-3 | 15 | TRBD2 | TRBV7-2 | - | CASSLTSGTTDTQYF | TGTGCCAGCAGCTTGACTAGCGGAACCACAGATACGCAGTATTTT
TRBJ1-6 | 17 | TRBD1 | TRBV5-5 | - | CASSFIPDRVRFSPLHF | TGTGCCAGCAGCTTTATTCCTGACAGGGTACGGTTTTCACCCCTCCACTTT
TRBJ2-2 | 14 | - | TRBV7-2 | - | CASRRLLESGELFF | TGTGCCAGCAGACGGCTTCTGGAGTCCGGGGAGCTGTTTTTT
TRBJ2-7 | 14 | - | TRBV5-4 | few | CASSLTGTPYEQYF | TGTGCCAGCAGCTTGACAGGGACCCCCTACGAGCAGTACTTC
TRBJ2-4 | 14 | TRBD1 | TRBV28 | - | CASSSRDRGNIQYF | TGTGCCAGCAGTTCCCGGGACAGGGGGAACATTCAGTACTTC
TRBJ1-4 | 17 | - | TRBV9 | many | CASSVGQGAATNEKLFF | TGTGCCAGCAGCGTAGGCCAAGGGGCCGCAACTAATGAAAAACTGTTTTTT
TRBJ2-1 | 13 | - | TRBV5-1 | - | CASSSDSYNEQFF | TGCGCCAGCAGCTCGGACAGTTACAATGAGCAGTTCTTC
TRBJ2-2 | 16 | - | TRBV5-6 | - | CASSLVGREPTGELFF | TGTGCCAGCAGCTTGGTTGGGCGGGAACCCACCGGGGAGCTGTTTTTT
TRBJ1-6 | 14 | TRBD1 | TRBV6-5 | - | CASSRDRVNSPLHF | TGTGCCAGCAGCCGGGACAGGGTTAATTCACCCCTCCACTTT
TRBJ1-4 | 17 | - | TRBV3-1/TRBV3-2 | - | CASSQEGTWGRDEKLFF | TGTGCCAGCAGCCAAGAAGGTACATGGGGGCGCGATGAAAAACTGTTTTTT
TRBJ1-2 | 14 | - | TRBV25-1 | - | CASSEGHPNYGYTF | TGTGCCAGCAGTGAAGGGCACCCTAACTATGGCTACACCTTC
TRBJ2-2 | 17 | - | TRBV11-2 | - | CASSLDRGARGPGELFF | TGTGCCAGCAGCTTAGATCGGGGGGCTCGGGGGCCCGGGGAGCTGTTTTTT
TRBJ1-1 | 15 | TRBD1 | TRBV6-5 | - | CASSYSGTVNTEAFF | TGTGCCAGCAGTTACTCCGGGACAGTGAACACTGAAGCTTTCTTT
TRBJ1-5 | 15 | - | TRBV2 | - | CASTSEIYSNQPQHF | TGTGCCAGCACCTCTGAGATTTATAGCAATCAGCCCCAGCATTTT
TRBJ1-3 | 11 | - | TRBV12-3/TRBV12-4 | - | CASSLWGGGNF | -
TRBJ2-3 | 18 | TRBD2 | TRBV5-4 | - | CASSLAKAAGGSSDTQYF | TGTGCCAGCAGCTTGGCAAAGGCTGCGGGGGGTTCTTCAGATACGCAGTATTTT
TRBJ1-5 | 16 | - | TRBV7-8 | - | CASSLVLGRLNQPQHF | TGTGCCAGCAGCTTAGTATTGGGCAGATTAAATCAGCCCCAGCATTTT
TRBJ2-5 | 16 | TRBD2 | TRBV7-9 | - | CASSLDLAGGPETQYF | TGTGCCAGCAGCTTAGATCTAGCGGGAGGCCCGGAGACCCAGTACTTC
TRBJ1-1 | 17 | TRBD1 | TRBV19 | - | CASSPLPLGQGYTEAFF | TGTGCCAGTAGTCCCCTCCCCCTTGGACAGGGTTACACTGAAGCTTTCTTT
TRBJ1-3 | 17 | - | TRBV4-1 | few | CASSQELAGTLGNTIYF | TGCGCCAGCAGCCAAGAGTTAGCAGGGACTCTAGGAAACACCATATATTTT
TRBJ2-1 | 12 | - | TRBV12-3/TRBV12-4 | - | CASSFLDNEQFF | TGTGCCAGCAGTTTTCTTGACAATGAGCAGTTCTTC
TRBJ2-3 | 15 | - | TRBV6-5 | - | CASSLGARGTDTQYF | TGTGCCAGCAGTCTCGGAGCGAGGGGCACAGATACGCAGTATTTT
TRBJ1-1 | 14 | - | TRBV7-9 | - | CASSFGFSDREAFF | TGTGCCAGCAGCTTCGGGTTTTCCGATCGGGAAGCTTTCTTT
TRBJ2-3 | 13 | TRBD1 | TRBV25-1 | - | CAAGQVSEDTQYF | TGTGCTGCGGGACAGGTCTCTGAAGATACGCAGTATTTT
TRBJ2-3 | 16 | TRBD2 | TRBV7-2 | - | CASSPGLAGSTDTQYF | TGTGCCAGCAGCCCGGGACTAGCGGGAAGCACAGATACGCAGTATTTT
TRBJ1-4 | 15 | TRBD1 | TRBV7-9 | - | CASSLAQGGSEKLFF | TGTGCCAGCAGCTTAGCGCAGGGGGGCTCTGAAAAACTGTTTTTT
TRBJ2-5 | 15 | TRBD2 | TRBV11-3 | - | CASSLVQGGTETQYF | TGTGCCAGCAGCTTAGTTCAGGGAGGGACAGAGACCCAGTACTTC
TRBJ2-3 | 17 | TRBD2 | TRBV27 | - | CASSSAGGWGDTDTQYF | TGTGCCAGCTCTTCCGCGGGGGGGTGGGGCGACACAGATACGCAGTATTTT
TRBJ1-2 | 14 | TRBD1 | TRBV28 | - | CASSSGQGSYGYTF | TGTGCCAGCAGTTCCGGACAGGGAAGCTATGGCTACACCTTC
TRBJ2-4 | 17 | - | TRBV2 | - | CASSDSRQSLAKNIQYF | TGTGCCAGCAGTGATAGTCGACAGTCACTAGCCAAAAACATTCAGTACTTC
TRBJ2-3 | 18 | TRBD2 | TRBV6-1 | once | CASSEYVSSGGLTDTQYF | TGTGCCAGCAGTGAATATGTCTCCAGCGGGGGATTGACAGATACGCAGTATTTT
TRBJ2-6 | 18 | - | TRBV11-3 | - | CASSSPVRGRTGANVLTF | TGTGCCAGCAGCTCACCCGTGCGGGGGCGAACTGGGGCCAACGTCCTGACTTTC
TRBJ2-6 | 16 | - | TRBV19 | - | CASSSGHTSGANVLTF | TGTGCCAGTAGTTCGGGACACACCTCTGGGGCCAACGTCCTGACTTTC
TRBJ2-1 | 12 | - | TRBV6-2/TRBV6-3 | - | CASSNSVNEQFF | TGTGCCAGCAGTAATAGCGTCAATGAGCAGTTCTTC
TRBJ2-7 | 12 | - | TRBV30 | - | CAWSASSYEQYF | TGTGCCTGGAGTGCGTCTTCCTACGAGCAGTACTTC
TRBJ1-2 | 13 | TRBD1 | TRBV19 | - | CASRRDRSYGYTF | TGTGCCAGCCGGCGGGACAGATCTTATGGCTACACCTTC
TRBJ1-6 | 15 | - | TRBV19 | - | CASRPLSSYNSPLHF | TGTGCCAGTAGGCCTTTGAGCTCCTATAATTCACCCCTCCACTTT
TRBJ2-1 | 11 | - | TRBV14 | - | CASSQYNEQFF | TGTGCCAGCAGCCAGTATAATGAGCAGTTCTTC
TRBJ1-5 | 16 | - | TRBV6-6 | - | CASSYSDGPGDQPQHF | TGTGCCAGCAGTTACTCCGACGGCCCGGGGGATCAGCCCCAGCATTTT
TRBJ1-1 | 14 | - | TRBV6-5 | - | CASSYGGIPEGAFF | TGTGCCAGCAGTTACGGCGGCATCCCGGAGGGAGCTTTCTTT
TRBJ1-5 | 14 | - | TRBV5-6 | once | CASSYFGFNQPQHF | TGTGCCAGCAGCTACTTCGGGTTCAATCAGCCCCAGCATTTT
TRBJ1-5 | 13 | - | TRBV30 | - | CAWSPGSNQPQHF | TGTGCCTGGAGTCCAGGGAGCAATCAGCCCCAGCATTTT
TRBJ2-7 | 17 | - | TRBV29-1 | - | CSVEARGWGVNSYEQYF | TGCAGCGTTGAAGCCAGGGGATGGGGAGTCAACTCCTACGAGCAGTACTTC
TRBJ1-6 | 14 | - | TRBV6-2/TRBV6-3 | - | CASSYSTGNSPLHF | TGTGCCAGCAGTTACTCGACGGGGAATTCACCCCTCCACTTT
TRBJ2-5 | 14 | - | TRBV11-2 | once | CASSYLGQQETQYF | TGTGCCAGCAGCTACCTTGGACAACAAGAGACCCAGTACTTC
TRBJ2-5 | 14 | - | TRBV27 | - | CASSLRGNRETQYF | TGTGCCAGCAGTTTAAGGGGGAACCGAGAGACCCAGTACTTC
TRBJ2-7 | 15 | TRBD1 | TRBV7-9 | - | CASGLVRTGLREQYF | TGTGCCAGCGGACTGGTTAGGACAGGCTTGCGCGAGCAGTACTTC
TRBJ2-3 | 19 | TRBD2 | TRBV19 | - | CASSPTLAGGPPRVDTQYF | TGTGCCAGTAGTCCGACGCTAGCGGGAGGGCCCCCGCGGGTTGATACGCAGTATTTT
TRBJ2-2 | 16 | - | TRBV5-1 | - | CASSLQGRVDTGELFF | TGCGCCAGCAGCTTGCAGGGTCGAGTGGACACCGGGGAGCTGTTTTTT